The next 24 T cell receptor beta chains were all read from a single sample in a study of CXCR3-negative and CXCR3-positive naive CD8 T cells. No antigen has been assigned to these receptors. Libraries were UMI-labeled 5' RACE TRB cDNA. Following a re-call of the 5' RACE reads, TCRdb has one entry per CDR3 protein and lacks DNA. This listing includes 85,000 to 120,000 distinct CDR3 sequences. Whole-study findings and limits: Greater hydrophobicity was found in TRB CDR3s of CXCR3-positive naive cells than of CXCR3-negative naive cells.

Sequences were obtained from naive CXCR3+ CD8+ T cells from blood. The subset here: CD45RO-CCR7+CD27+CD95- naive CD8+ T cells expressing CXCR3 (TNR3+). These receptors all stem from a human donor in good health. Some clones in this sample may be carry-over from other donors' samples.

J is TRBJ1-2 and V is TRBV5-6; TCRdb lists TRBD1, though no DNA is available to test this call. This CDR3 has 16 residues. Germline CDR1 reads SGHDT; CDR2 reads YYEEEE. The chain's CDR3 is CASSLEAGEVIYGYTF. The full variable domain, rest sourced from reference TRBV5-6 and TRBJ1-2, is DAGVTQSPTHLIKTRGQQVTLRCSPKSGHDTVSWYQQALGQGPQFIFQYYEEEERQRGNFPDRFSGHQFPNYSSELNVNALLLGDSALYLCASSLEAGEVIYGYTFGSGTRLTVV.

The genes are TRBV5-1 and TRBJ2-1. Germline assignment: CDR1 SGHRS and CDR2 YFSETQ. CDR3 length equals 15 residues. The CDR3 spells CASSLGAGFYNEQFF.

The J gene is TRBJ1-5, the V gene TRBV7-9. The germline V gene has CDR1 SEHNR and CDR2 FQNEAQ (reference sequence). The CDR3 contains 12 residues. The chain's CDR3 is CASSLGVQPQHF.

The V and J genes are TRBV10-3 and TRBJ2-5; TCRdb's D gene call, TRBD2, goes unchecked for lack of DNA. Germline CDR1 is ENHRY and CDR2 is SYGVKD. This CDR3 is 17 amino acids long. CDR3 loop: CAISESWGSGHQETQYF.

This sequence joins TRBV12-5 and TRBJ2-7; TCRdb's assignment of TRBD1 cannot be checked, as there is no DNA. In germline, CDR1 is LGHNT, CDR2 FRNRAP. The CDR3 totals 14 residues. The CDR3 sequence is CASGSGQGAYEQYF.

CDR3 amino acids: CASSLVGGAYNEQFF. The chain has TRBV5-1 and TRBJ2-1; TCRdb picks TRBD1, but there is no DNA to check that call. Germline V gene data show CDR1 as SGHRS and CDR2 as YFSETQ. CDR3 length: 15 residues.

J is TRBJ2-7 and V is TRBV20-1. CDR1 and CDR2 (germline): DFQATT, SNEGSKA (reference sequence). The CDR3 is 14 residues long. The CDR3 here is CSARDPQQNYEQYF.

The V and J genes are TRBV5-6 and TRBJ1-5; TCRdb picks TRBD1, but there is no DNA to check that call. CDR1 and CDR2 (germline): SGHDT, YYEEEE. The length of the CDR3 is 15 residues. CDR3 residues: CASSLAGGFGQPQHF.

V and J are TRBV7-9 and TRBJ2-5; TCRdb lists TRBD2, though no DNA is available to test this call. This CDR3 is 16 amino acids long. The germline V gene has CDR1 SEHNR and CDR2 FQNEAQ (reference sequence). The CDR3 loop is CASSSRLAGVEETQYF.

The rearrangement joins TRBV29-1 to TRBJ2-7; checking the TCRdb D call of TRBD1 is not possible without DNA. This CDR3 is 14 amino acids long. The germline gives CDR1 SQVTM, CDR2 ANQGSEA. The CDR3 loop reads CSALSGTGRYEQYF.

The V call is TRBV29-1, the J call TRBJ2-1; the TCRdb D gene call, TRBD2, has no DNA to confirm it. This CDR3 spans 15 amino acids. Looked up from germline, CDR1 is SQVTM and CDR2 is ANQGSEA. CDR3 loop: CSALGLAGAYNEQFF.

The chain combines TRBV4-1 with TRBJ2-3; TCRdb's D gene call, TRBD1, goes unchecked for lack of DNA. This CDR3 has 16 amino acids. CDR1 is MGHRA, CDR2 YSYEKL, per germline. The CDR3 spells CASSQDTGGATDTQYF.

The rearrangement links TRBV29-1 to TRBJ2-1; TCRdb reports TRBD1, a call that lacks DNA to check it against. The germline gives CDR1 SQVTM, CDR2 ANQGSEA. CDR3 length: 13 amino acids. The CDR3 loop reads CSVVVQGVYEQYF.

This rearrangement joins TRBV3-1 to TRBJ2-2; TCRdb selects TRBD1, and the lack of DNA leaves this call unchecked. The CDR3 extends over 17 amino acids. Germline CDR1 LGHDT, CDR2 YNNKEL (reference sequence). The CDR3 here is CASSPLYGTENTGELFF.

This sequence joins TRBV29-1 and TRBJ2-3; there is no DNA to check the TCRdb D call of TRBD2. Germline lookup yields CDR1 SQVTM and CDR2 ANQGSEA. The CDR3 extends over 13 amino acids. CDR3 in amino acids: CSLRLAGEDTQYF.

V gene TRBV28 combines with J gene TRBJ1-4. This CDR3 region has 13 residues. CDR1 and CDR2 (germline): MDHEN, SYDVKM. CDR3 residues: CASSWRENEKLFF. The full variable domain, rest sourced from reference TRBV28 and TRBJ1-4, is DVKVTQSSRYLVKRTGEKVFLECVQDMDHENMFWYRQDPGLGLRLIYFSYDVKMKEKGDIPEGYSVSREKKERFSLILESASTNQTSMYLCASSWRENEKLFFGSGTQLSVL.

CDR3 loop: CATSPRGLSGANVLTF. The rearrangement links TRBV15 to TRBJ2-6; as DNA is missing, the TRBD1 call by TCRdb cannot be tested. CDR3 length equals 16 residues. Per the germline V gene, CDR1 is LNHNV and CDR2 is YYDKDF (reference sequence).

This chain connects TRBV4-3 to TRBJ1-2. The length of the CDR3 is 14 residues. Germline V lookup: CDR1 LGHNA, CDR2 YSLEER. CDR3 amino acids: CASSQDPEGYGYTF.

The genes are TRBV27 and TRBJ2-7; TCRdb picks TRBD2, but there is no DNA to check that call. The CDR3 extends over 14 amino acids. The V gene's germline CDR1 is MNHEY and CDR2 SMNVEV (reference sequence). CDR3 sequence: CASSSSGLYYEQYF.

V usage is TRBV6-5 and J usage is TRBJ1-1; TCRdb indicates TRBD1, and absent DNA this call remains unverified. Germline lookup yields CDR1 MNHEY and CDR2 SVGAGI. The CDR3 loop spans 14 amino acids. This CDR3 reads CASSFFGGRTEAFF.

This sequence joins TRBV29-1 and TRBJ1-1; the D gene TCRdb calls, TRBD1, cannot be checked with no DNA. The CDR3 spans 13 residues. Germline lookup yields CDR1 SQVTM and CDR2 ANQGSEA. The CDR3 loop is CSVELDRGPEAFF.

This sequence joins TRBV5-1 and TRBJ2-7; absent DNA, TCRdb's TRBD1 call cannot be checked. Germline lookup yields CDR1 SGHRS and CDR2 YFSETQ. The CDR3 loop spans 15 amino acids. The CDR3 reads CASSLDPGGAYEQYF.

The chain combines TRBV28 with TRBJ1-4. This CDR3 comprises 15 residues. The germline V gene encodes CDR1 MDHEN and CDR2 SYDVKM. The CDR3 region is CASSLYGGSNEKLFF.

V gene TRBV20-1 combines with J gene TRBJ2-7. The CDR3 has 13 amino acids. The germline V gene has CDR1 DFQATT and CDR2 SNEGSKA (reference sequence). The chain's CDR3 is CSARDRTSYEQYF.